A single sample is the source of the 4 T cell receptor beta chains below, sequenced in a study of blood T cell repertoires in COVID-19. TCRdb keeps only in-frame clones here, not all; method: immunoSEQ multiplex PCR. The sample carries roughly 670,000 clones, approximately 90% recorded once. Sequencing was done on a sample of peripheral blood. The receptors shown here come from a woman aged 18-30 years with acute or convalescent COVID-19.

The V gene is TRBV19, the J gene TRBJ1-1; D is perhaps TRBD1 (6 bases). The CDR3 extends over 14 amino acids. V lost 6 bases to trimming and J lost 7 bases, with 18 bases between them. Germline V gene data show CDR1 as LNHDA and CDR2 as SQIVND (reference sequence). CDR3 residues: CASSIGRGIIEAFF. The CDR3 DNA reads as TGTGCCAGTAGCATCGGTAGGGGGATCATTGAAGCTTTCTTT.

CDR3 protein: CASSATVGTLQETQYF. The CDR3 DNA is TGCGCCAGCAGCGCCACAGTAGGGACTCTCCAAGAGACCCAGTACTTC. The chain combines TRBV5-1 with TRBJ2-5, with a weak D call TRBD2 (6 bases). Germline V gives CDR1 SGHRS, CDR2 YFSETQ. CDR3 length: 16 residues. The V and J ends lost 4 bases and 1 base respectively, with 17 bases between them. The full variable domain, in which reference TRBV5-1 and TRBJ2-5 provide the parts outside the CDR3, is KAGVTQTPRYLIKTRGQQVTLSCSPISGHRSVSWYQQTPGQGLQFLFEYFSETQRNKGNFPGRFSGRQFSNSRSEMNVSTLELGDSALYLCASSATVGTLQETQYFGPGTRLLVL.

This rearrangement joins TRBV6-5 to TRBJ1-2; D is perhaps TRBD1 (6 bases). The V gene's germline CDR1 is MNHEY and CDR2 SVGAGI. Trimming shortened V by 4 bases and J by 3 bases, and 6 bases separated the two germline ends. The length of the CDR3 is 12 residues. Written as DNA, the CDR3 is TGTGCCAGCAGTTCAGGGGACTATGGCTACACCTTC. This gives the protein CASSSGDYGYTF.

The CDR3 DNA sequence: TGTGCCAGTAGTTCTCTTTGGGGACAGCCACAGCCCCAGCATTTT. It is translated as CASSSLWGQPQPQHF. The rearrangement links TRBV19 to TRBJ1-5; TRBD1 aligns across 7 bases. With 5 bases clipped from V and 7 bases from J, the junction kept 11 bases outside the gene matches. Germline loops: CDR1 LNHDA, CDR2 SQIVND (reference sequence). The CDR3 sequence is 15 residues long. The complete variable domain, with remaining parts taken from reference TRBV19 and TRBJ1-5, reads DGGITQSPKYLFRKEGQNVTLSCEQNLNHDAMYWYRQDPGQGLRLIYYSQIVNDFQKGDIAEGYSVSREKKESFPLTVTSAQKNPTAFYLCASSSLWGQPQPQHFGDGTRLSIL.